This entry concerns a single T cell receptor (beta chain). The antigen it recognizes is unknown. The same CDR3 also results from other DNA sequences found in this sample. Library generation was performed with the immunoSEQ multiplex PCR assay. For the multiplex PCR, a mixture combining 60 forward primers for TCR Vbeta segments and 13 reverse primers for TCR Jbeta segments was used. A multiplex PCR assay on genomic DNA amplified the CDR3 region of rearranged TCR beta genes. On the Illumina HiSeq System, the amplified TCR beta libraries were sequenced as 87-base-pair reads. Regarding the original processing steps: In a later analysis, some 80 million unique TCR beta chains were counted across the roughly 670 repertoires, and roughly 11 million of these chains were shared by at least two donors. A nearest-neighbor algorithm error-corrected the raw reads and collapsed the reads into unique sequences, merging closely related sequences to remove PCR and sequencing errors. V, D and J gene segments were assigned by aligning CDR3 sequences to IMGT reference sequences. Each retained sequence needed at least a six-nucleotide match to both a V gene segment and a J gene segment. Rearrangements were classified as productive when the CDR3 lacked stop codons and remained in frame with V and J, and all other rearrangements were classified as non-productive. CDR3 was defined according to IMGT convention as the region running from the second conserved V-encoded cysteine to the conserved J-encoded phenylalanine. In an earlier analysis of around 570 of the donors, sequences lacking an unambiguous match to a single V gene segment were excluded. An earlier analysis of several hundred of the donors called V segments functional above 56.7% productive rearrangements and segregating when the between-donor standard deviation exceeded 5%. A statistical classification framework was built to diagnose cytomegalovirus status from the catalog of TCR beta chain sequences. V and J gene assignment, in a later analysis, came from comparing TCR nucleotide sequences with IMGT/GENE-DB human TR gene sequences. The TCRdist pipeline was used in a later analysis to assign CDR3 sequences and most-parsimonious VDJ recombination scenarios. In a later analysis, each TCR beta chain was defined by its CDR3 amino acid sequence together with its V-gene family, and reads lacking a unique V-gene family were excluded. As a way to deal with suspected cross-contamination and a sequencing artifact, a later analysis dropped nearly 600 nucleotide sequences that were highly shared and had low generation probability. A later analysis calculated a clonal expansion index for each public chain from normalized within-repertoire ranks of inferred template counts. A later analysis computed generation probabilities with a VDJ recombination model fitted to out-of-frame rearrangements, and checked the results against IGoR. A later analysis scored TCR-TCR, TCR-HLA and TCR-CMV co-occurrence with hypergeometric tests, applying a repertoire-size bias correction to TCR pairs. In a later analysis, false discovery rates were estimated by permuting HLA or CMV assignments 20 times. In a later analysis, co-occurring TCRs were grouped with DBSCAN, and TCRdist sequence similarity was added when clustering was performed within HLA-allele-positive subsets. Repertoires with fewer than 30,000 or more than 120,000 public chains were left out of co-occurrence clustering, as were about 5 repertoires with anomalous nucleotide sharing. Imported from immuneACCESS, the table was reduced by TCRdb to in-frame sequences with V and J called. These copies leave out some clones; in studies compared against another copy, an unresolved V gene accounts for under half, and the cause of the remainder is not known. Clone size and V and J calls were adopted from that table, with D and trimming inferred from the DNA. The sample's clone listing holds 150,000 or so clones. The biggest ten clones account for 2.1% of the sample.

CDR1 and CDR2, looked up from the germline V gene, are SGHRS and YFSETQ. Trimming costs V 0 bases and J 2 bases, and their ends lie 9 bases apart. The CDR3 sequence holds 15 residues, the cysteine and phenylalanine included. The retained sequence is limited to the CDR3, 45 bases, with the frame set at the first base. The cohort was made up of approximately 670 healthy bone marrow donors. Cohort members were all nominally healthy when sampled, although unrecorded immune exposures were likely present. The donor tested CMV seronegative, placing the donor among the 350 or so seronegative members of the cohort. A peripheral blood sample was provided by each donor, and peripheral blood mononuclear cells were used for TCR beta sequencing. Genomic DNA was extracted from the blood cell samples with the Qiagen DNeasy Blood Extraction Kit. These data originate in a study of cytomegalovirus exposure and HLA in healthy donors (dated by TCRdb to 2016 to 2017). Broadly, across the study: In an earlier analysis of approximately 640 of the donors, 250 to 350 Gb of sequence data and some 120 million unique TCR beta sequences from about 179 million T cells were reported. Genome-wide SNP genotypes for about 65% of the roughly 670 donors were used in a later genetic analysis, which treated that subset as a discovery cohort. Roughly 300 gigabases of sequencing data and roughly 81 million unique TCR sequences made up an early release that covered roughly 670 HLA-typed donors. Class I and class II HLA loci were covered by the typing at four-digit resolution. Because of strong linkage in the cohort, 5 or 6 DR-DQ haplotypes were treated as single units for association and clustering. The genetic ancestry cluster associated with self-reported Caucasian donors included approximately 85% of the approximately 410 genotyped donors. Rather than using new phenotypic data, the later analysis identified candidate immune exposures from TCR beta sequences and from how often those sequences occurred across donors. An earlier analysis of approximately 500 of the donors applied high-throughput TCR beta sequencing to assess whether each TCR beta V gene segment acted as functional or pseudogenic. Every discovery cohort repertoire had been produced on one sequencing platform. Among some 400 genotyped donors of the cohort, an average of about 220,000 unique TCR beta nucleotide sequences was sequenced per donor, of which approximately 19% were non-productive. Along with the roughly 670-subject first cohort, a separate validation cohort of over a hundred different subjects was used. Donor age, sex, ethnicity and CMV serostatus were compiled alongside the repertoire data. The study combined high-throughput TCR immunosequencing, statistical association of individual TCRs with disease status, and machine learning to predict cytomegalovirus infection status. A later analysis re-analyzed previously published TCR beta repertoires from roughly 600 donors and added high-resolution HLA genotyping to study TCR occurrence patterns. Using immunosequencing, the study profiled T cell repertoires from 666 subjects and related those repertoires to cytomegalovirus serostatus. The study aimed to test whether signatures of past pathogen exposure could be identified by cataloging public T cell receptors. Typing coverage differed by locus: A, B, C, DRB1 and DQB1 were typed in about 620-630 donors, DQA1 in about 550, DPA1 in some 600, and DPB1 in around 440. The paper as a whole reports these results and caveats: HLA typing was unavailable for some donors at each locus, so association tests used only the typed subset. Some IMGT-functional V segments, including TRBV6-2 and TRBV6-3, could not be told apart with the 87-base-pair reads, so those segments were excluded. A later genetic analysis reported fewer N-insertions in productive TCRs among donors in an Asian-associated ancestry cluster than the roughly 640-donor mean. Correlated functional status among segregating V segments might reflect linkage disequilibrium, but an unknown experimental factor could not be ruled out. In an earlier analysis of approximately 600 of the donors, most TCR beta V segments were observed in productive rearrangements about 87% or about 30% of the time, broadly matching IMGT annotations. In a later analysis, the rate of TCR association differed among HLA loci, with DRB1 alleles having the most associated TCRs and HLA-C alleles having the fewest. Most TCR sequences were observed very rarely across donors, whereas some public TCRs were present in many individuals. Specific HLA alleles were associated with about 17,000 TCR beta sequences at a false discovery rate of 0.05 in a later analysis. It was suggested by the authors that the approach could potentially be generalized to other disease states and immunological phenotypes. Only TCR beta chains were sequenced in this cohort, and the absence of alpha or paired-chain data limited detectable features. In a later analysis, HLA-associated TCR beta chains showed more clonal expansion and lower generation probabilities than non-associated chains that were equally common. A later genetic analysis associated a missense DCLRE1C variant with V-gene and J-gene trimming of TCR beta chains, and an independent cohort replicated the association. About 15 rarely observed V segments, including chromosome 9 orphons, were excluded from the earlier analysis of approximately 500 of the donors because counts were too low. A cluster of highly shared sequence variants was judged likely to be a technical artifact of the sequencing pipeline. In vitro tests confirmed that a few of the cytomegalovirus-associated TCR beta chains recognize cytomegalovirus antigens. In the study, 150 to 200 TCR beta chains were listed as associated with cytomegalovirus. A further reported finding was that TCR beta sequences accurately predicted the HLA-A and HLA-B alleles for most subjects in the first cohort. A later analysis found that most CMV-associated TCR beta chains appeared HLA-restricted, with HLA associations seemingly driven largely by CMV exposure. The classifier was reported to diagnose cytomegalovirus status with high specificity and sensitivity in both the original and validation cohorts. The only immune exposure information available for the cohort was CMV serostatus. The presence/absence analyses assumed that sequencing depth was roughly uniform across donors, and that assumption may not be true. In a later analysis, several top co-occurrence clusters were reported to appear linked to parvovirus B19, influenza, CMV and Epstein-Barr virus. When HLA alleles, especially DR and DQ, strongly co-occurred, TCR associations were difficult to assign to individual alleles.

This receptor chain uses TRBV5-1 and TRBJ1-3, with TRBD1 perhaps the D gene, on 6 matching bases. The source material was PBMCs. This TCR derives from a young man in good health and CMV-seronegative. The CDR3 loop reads CASSLVGGPGNTIYF. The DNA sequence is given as TGCGCCAGCAGCTTGGTGGGGGGGCCTGGAAACACCATATATTTT.